These 19 T cell receptor beta chains came from one sample sequenced in a study of control samples from healthy donors and cancer patients. Clones were sequenced by immunoSEQ multiplex PCR, and TCRdb holds only the in-frame ones, with some missing. The sample records approximately 100,000 clones, 90% being singletons. Sequenced sample: blood. These receptors originate from a woman under 30 in good health.

The CDR3, as DNA: TGTGCCAGCAGTGCTGGACAGGGAGGATCGAGCGAGCAGTACTTC. Its translation: CASSAGQGGSSEQYF. This sequence joins TRBV11-1 and TRBJ2-7; TRBD1 matches 8 bases. CDR3 length: 15 residues. Germline values: CDR1 SGHAT, CDR2 FQDESV (reference sequence). The V and J ends lost 6 bases and 6 bases, in that order; junction bases with no gene match: 13. Complete variable domain (other parts from reference TRBV11-1 and TRBJ2-7): EAEVAQSPRYKITEKSQAVAFWCDPISGHATLYWYRQILGQGPELLVQFQDESVVDDSQLPKDRFSAERLKGVDSTLKIQPAELGDSAMYLCASSAGQGGSSEQYFGPGTRLTVT.

The chain is built from TRBV13 and TRBJ1-4; 12 bases align to TRBD1. This CDR3 contains 15 residues. With 2 bases clipped from V and 7 bases from J, the junction kept 2 bases outside the gene matches. Germline CDR1 and CDR2: PRHDT and FYEKMQ (reference sequence). The CDR3 here is CASSLPGQGAEKLFF. The CDR3 DNA reads TGTGCCAGCAGCTTACCGGGACAGGGGGCTGAAAAACTGTTTTTT. The variable domain in full, with the rest retrieved from reference TRBV13 and TRBJ1-4, is AAGVIQSPRHLIKEKRETATLKCYPIPRHDTVYWYQQGPGQDPQFLISFYEKMQSDKGSIPDRFSAQQFSDYHSELNMSSLELGDSALYFCASSLPGQGAEKLFFGSGTQLSVL.

The V gene is TRBV14, the J gene TRBJ1-6, with a tentative D call TRBD1 (5 bases). Trimming left V 2 bases short and J 6 bases short, with 14 bases between. Per the germline V gene, CDR1 is SGHDN and CDR2 is FVKESK. The CDR3 extends over 16 amino acids. Here the CDR3 reads CASSQSVDRPNSPLHF. The CDR3 bases are TGTGCCAGCAGCCAATCCGTAGACAGACCTAATTCACCCCTCCACTTT.

J is TRBJ2-2 and V is TRBV21-1. TRBV21-1 has pseudogene status. The CDR3 has 17 amino acids. The CDR3 sequence is CASSKKNPRTNTGELFF. CDR3 bases: TGTGCCAGCAGCAAAAAAAACCCCAGGACCAACACCGGGGAGCTGTTTTTT.

This clone appeared once. This chain links TRBV21-1 with TRBJ1-5. TRBV21-1 is termed a pseudogene. This CDR3 spans 17 amino acids. The CDR3 is CASSKRALLNCNQPQHF. CDR3 coding DNA: TGTGCCAGCAGCAAAAGGGCCCTCCTAAACTGCAATCAGCCCCAGCATTTT.

The V and J genes are TRBV18 and TRBJ1-1, with D tentatively TRBD1 (5 bases). Trimming took 6 bases from V and 1 from J, leaving 12 bases between them. Germline V gives CDR1 KGHSH, CDR2 LQKENI. The CDR3 covers 14 residues. The CDR3 spells CASSVGQANTEAFF. The DNA of the CDR3 is TGTGCCAGCTCGGTCGGACAAGCGAACACTGAAGCTTTCTTT.

This chain links TRBV3-1 (or the pseudogene TRBV3-2) with TRBJ1-2, with 10 bases identical to TRBD1. The V gene end was trimmed by 4 bases and the J gene end by 7 bases; junction bases not matched to a gene: 6. This CDR3 is 14 amino acids long. Germline V gives CDR1 LGHDT, CDR2 YNNKEL (reference sequence). CDR3 sequence (DNA): TGTGCCAGCAGCCGCTGGACAGGGGGGGGTGGCTACACCTTC. Its translation is CASSRWTGGGGYTF.

The V and J genes are TRBV27 and TRBJ1-2; 7 bases align to TRBD1. The V gene's germline CDR1 is MNHEY and CDR2 SMNVEV (reference sequence). V lost 8 bases and J lost 6; bases outside the gene matches: 12. CDR3 size: 14 residues. CDR3 loop: CASGVRGGGHGYTF. The CDR3 coding sequence is TGTGCCAGCGGCGTCCGGGGAGGGGGCCATGGCTACACCTTC.

CDR3 in DNA: TGTGCCAGTAGTATCGGACAGGGCCCATCTCAGCCCCAGCATTTT. It yields the protein CASSIGQGPSQPQHF. This sequence joins TRBV19 and TRBJ1-5, with 8 bases matching TRBD1. The CDR3 extends over 15 amino acids. Germline V gene data show CDR1 as LNHDA and CDR2 as SQIVND (reference sequence). The trim removed 3 bases at V and 6 bases at J, leaving 7 bases unmatched.

This chain connects TRBV9 to TRBJ2-1; 7 nucleotides line up with TRBD2. Germline V CDR1 and CDR2: SGDLS, YYNGEE. The CDR3 length is 15 residues. Trimming cost V 0 bases and J 5 bases; bases outside gene matches: 5. This CDR3 is CASSVASGTNNEQFF. CDR3 DNA: TGTGCCAGCAGCGTAGCCAGCGGGACCAACAATGAGCAGTTCTTC.

This clone appeared a few times. The chain joins TRBV19 to TRBJ1-5, with no clear D. The CDR3 has 13 amino acids. The germline gives CDR1 LNHDA, CDR2 SQIVND (reference sequence). Trimming left V 3 bases short and J 6 bases short, with 9 bases between. CDR3 coding DNA: TGTGCCAGTAGTATTGGTTTTGTTCAGCCCCAGCATTTT. Residues: CASSIGFVQPQHF.

The CDR3 reads CASSPRTSEETQYF. The CDR3 nucleotides are TGTGCCAGCAGCCCCAGGACATCGGAAGAGACCCAGTACTTC. The V and J genes are TRBV6-5 and TRBJ2-5; D is perhaps TRBD1 (5 bases). The germline V gene has CDR1 MNHEY and CDR2 SVGAGI. CDR3 size: 14 residues. V gave up 6 bases and J gave up 3 bases, with 14 bases separating them.

The chain joins TRBV28 to TRBJ2-5; tentatively, D is TRBD1 (5 bases). Germline loops: CDR1 MDHEN, CDR2 SYDVKM. The CDR3 spans 14 residues. V lost 6 bases, J lost 3 bases, and 14 bases lay in between. CDR3 DNA sequence: TGTGCCAGCAGGTACCAGGGTGGGGAAGAGACCCAGTACTTC. Amino acids: CASRYQGGEETQYF.

The CDR3 sequence: CAREGYGRGYEQYF. The CDR3 nucleotides are TGTGCCAGAGAGGGGTACGGCAGGGGGTACGAGCAGTACTTC. V gene TRBV24-1 combines with J gene TRBJ2-7; 7 nucleotides match TRBD1. CDR1 and CDR2 (germline): KGHDR, SFDVKD. The CDR3 extends over 14 amino acids. The J segment lost 4 bases and the V segment lost 11 bases, leaving 13 bases of the junction unmatched.

The genes are TRBV7-6 and TRBJ1-2; 10 bases are a match to TRBD1. This CDR3 comprises 15 residues. The V gene end was trimmed by 5 bases and the J gene end by 5 bases; junction bases not matched to a gene: 8. From germline, CDR1 is SGHVS and CDR2 FNYEAQ. The CDR3 sequence: CASSPRQGAGYGYTF. CDR3 in DNA: TGTGCCAGCAGCCCTCGACAGGGGGCAGGATATGGCTACACCTTC. Full variable domain (missing parts from reference TRBV7-6 and TRBJ1-2): GAGVSQSPRYKVTKRGQDVALRCDPISGHVSLYWYRQALGQGPEFLTYFNYEAQQDKSGLPNDRFSAERPEGSISTLTIQRTEQRDSAMYRCASSPRQGAGYGYTFGSGTRLTVV.

This rearrangement joins TRBV4-1 to TRBJ2-2, with a tentative D call TRBD2 (5 bases). V lost 4 bases, J lost 2 bases, and 14 bases lay in between. CDR1 is MGHRA and CDR2 is YSYEKL in the germline V gene. The CDR3 is 16 residues long. CDR3 sequence: CASSPLTGINTGELFF. The CDR3 DNA reads as TGCGCCAGCAGCCCCTTGACGGGGATTAACACCGGGGAGCTGTTTTTT.

The DNA of the CDR3 is TGTGCCAGCAGGGCAGGGGATCAGCCCCAGCATTTT. Amino acid sequence: CASRAGDQPQHF. The chain is built from TRBV5-8 and TRBJ1-5; D may be TRBD1 (6 bases). This CDR3 region has 12 residues. Germline CDR1 is SGHTS and CDR2 is YDEGEE. The germline V and J ends were trimmed by 5 bases and 5 bases, with 8 bases remaining between them. Complete variable domain (other parts from reference TRBV5-8 and TRBJ1-5): EAGVTQSPTHLIKTRGQQATLRCSPISGHTSVYWYQQALGLGLQFLLWYDEGEERNRGNFPPRFSGRQFPNYSSELNVNALELEDSALYLCASRAGDQPQHFGDGTRLSIL.

The chain carries TRBV4-1 and TRBJ1-2; D unresolved. In germline, CDR1 is MGHRA, CDR2 YSYEKL. The CDR3 has 15 amino acids. Trimming pared 1 base from V and 4 bases from J, leaving 13 bases between. Written as DNA, the CDR3 is TGCGCCAGCAGCCAAGGAGGAAGGGATCCCTATGGCTACACCTTC. This sequence encodes CASSQGGRDPYGYTF.

This rearrangement joins TRBV4-1 to TRBJ1-1; 11 nucleotides match TRBD1. The CDR3 extends over 15 amino acids. CDR1 and CDR2 (germline): MGHRA, YSYEKL. J lost 7 bases, V lost 3 bases, and 7 bases had no gene match. CDR3 nucleotide sequence: TGCGCCAGCAGCCATTGGGGACAGGGGGAGGGTGAAGCTTTCTTT. This encodes CASSHWGQGEGEAFF.